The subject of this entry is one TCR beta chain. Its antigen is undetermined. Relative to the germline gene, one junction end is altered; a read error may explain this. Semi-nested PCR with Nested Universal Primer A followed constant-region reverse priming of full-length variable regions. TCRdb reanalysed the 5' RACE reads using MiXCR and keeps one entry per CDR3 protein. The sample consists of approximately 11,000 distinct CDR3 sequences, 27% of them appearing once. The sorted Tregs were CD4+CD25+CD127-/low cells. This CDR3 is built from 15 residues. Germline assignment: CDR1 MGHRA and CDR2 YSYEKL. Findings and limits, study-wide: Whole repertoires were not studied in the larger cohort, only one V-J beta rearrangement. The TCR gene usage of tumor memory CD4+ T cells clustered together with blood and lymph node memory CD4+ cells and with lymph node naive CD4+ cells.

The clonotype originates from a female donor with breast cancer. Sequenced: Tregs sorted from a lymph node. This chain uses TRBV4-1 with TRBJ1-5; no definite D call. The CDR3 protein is CASSQVGGIGQPQHF. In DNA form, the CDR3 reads TGCGCCAGCAGCCAAGTTGGAGGGATTGGCCAGCCCCAGCACTTT.